Sequencing of this TCR beta chain was carried out in a study of blood T cell repertoires in COVID-19. CDR3 length equals 11 residues. The authors' processing: Researchers report that nucleated cell counts were estimated from reference gene primer amplification. Data came from immunoSEQ multiplex PCR; TCRdb stores just in-frame clones and leaves some out. The V and J calls and the clone size are those of that table, but D and trimming were determined from the DNA. The top ten hold more than 9% of the sample, which has a few hundred thousand clones, 70% to 90% seen once. The clonotype comes from a woman in her 30s with COVID-19, enrolled during active disease. The specimen was peripheral blood. The gene calls are TRBV21-1 and TRBJ2-5; TRBD1, as called in the table, went unchecked against the DNA. TRBV21-1 is designated a pseudogene. The CDR3 loop is CASTKIQAQYF. The CDR3 nucleotides are TGTGCCAGCACCAAGATACAGGCCCAGTACTTC.